Presented here are 18 T cell receptor beta chains from one specimen sequenced in a study of T cell repertoires in cytomegalovirus infection. These receptors lack a known antigen. One entry per CDR3 protein, called by TCRdb with MiXCR from the reads. Altogether around 100,000 distinct CDR3 sequences are present, over 9.5% being singletons, with the ten largest covering approximately 33%. Sequencing was carried out using PBMCs, sequenced either directly or after in vitro stimulation (not recorded which). The receptors were gathered from a human donor in good health (CMV status not recorded). Some clones in this sample may be carry-over from other donors' samples.

The J gene is TRBJ2-7, the V gene TRBV20-1; 9 bases map to TRBD2. Per the germline V gene, CDR1 is DFQATT and CDR2 is SNEGSKA (reference sequence). V lost 4 bases to trimming and J lost 0 bases; unmatched junction nucleotides: 7. The CDR3 runs to 15 residues. The DNA for the CDR3 is TGCAGTGCTACCCAAGGACTAGCGAGCTCCTACGAGCAGTACTTC. Its translation: CSATQGLASSYEQYF.

In this sample, this clonotype turned up many times. The genes are TRBV2 and TRBJ2-7, with 11 bases fitting TRBD2. CDR1 and CDR2 from the germline V gene are SNHLY and FYNNEI. This CDR3 spans 17 amino acids. The ends lost 4 bases at V and 0 bases at J; junction bases unmatched: 8. The DNA of the CDR3 is TGTGCCAGCAGTGTTACTAGCGGGAGCGAGAGCTCCTACGAGCAGTACGTC. Protein sequence: CASSVTSGSESSYEQYV.

At least ten counts were recorded for this clonotype. This chain joins TRBV5-4 and TRBJ1-1; D not resolved. CDR1 SGHNT and CDR2 YYREEE come from the germline V gene (reference sequence). Trimming shortened V by 4 bases and J by 5 bases, and 18 bases separated the two germline ends. The CDR3 has 15 amino acids. The CDR3: CASSGIRKGYTEAFF. The CDR3 DNA is TGTGCCAGCAGCGGGATCAGGAAAGGATATACTGAAGCTTTCTTT.

This clonotype was observed a few times. The chain carries TRBV12-3 or TRBV12-4 and TRBJ1-1, with D possibly being TRBD1 (5 bases). This CDR3 has 12 amino acids. Trimming pared 6 bases from V and 4 bases from J, leaving 9 bases between. CDR3 sequence (DNA): TGTGCCAGCAGCCGACAGATCACTGAAGCTTTCTTT. Protein: CASSRQITEAFF.

This clonotype was found many times. The rearrangement links TRBV11-2 to TRBJ2-1; 7 bases line up with TRBD2. CDR1 is SGHAT and CDR2 is FQNNGV in the germline V gene. The V segment lost 4 bases and the J segment 4 bases; nucleotides outside the gene matches: 10. This CDR3 has 16 amino acids. As DNA, the CDR3 is TGTGCCAGCAGCTCATATTCGGGCGGGGGTTACAATGAGCAGTTCTTC. This gives the protein CASSSYSGGGYNEQFF.

Many counts were recorded for this clonotype. The chain uses TRBV7-9 and TRBJ2-5, with TRBD2 identical over 10 bases. Germline V gene data show CDR1 as SEHNR and CDR2 as FQNEAQ (reference sequence). Losses at the gene ends were 4 bases for V and 2 bases for J; bases not matched to a gene: 10. The CDR3 is made up of 17 amino acids. CDR3 residues: CASSSPSGTSDQETQYF. DNA for the CDR3: TGTGCCAGCAGCTCCCCATCCGGGACTAGCGATCAAGAGACCCAGTACTTC. Drawing the rest from reference TRBV7-9 and TRBJ2-5, the complete variable domain is DTGVSQNPRHKITKRGQNVTFRCDPISEHNRLYWYRQTLGQGPEFLTYFQNEAQLEKSRLLSDRFSAERPKGSFSTLEIQRTEQGDSAMYLCASSSPSGTSDQETQYFGPGTRLLVL.

CDR3 protein: CASSLGLAGGGNEQYV. In DNA form, the CDR3 reads TGTGCCAGCAGCTTGGGGCTAGCGGGAGGAGGAAACGAGCAGTACGTC. This sequence joins TRBV5-4 and TRBJ2-7; TRBD2 aligns across 11 bases. The V gene end was trimmed by 0 bases and the J gene end by 5 bases; junction bases not matched to a gene: 7. This CDR3 has 16 amino acids. From germline, CDR1 is SGHNT and CDR2 YYREEE (reference sequence).

This clonotype has a count of ten or more. The V and J genes are TRBV7-2 and TRBJ2-5; TRBD1 matches 7 bases. Looked up from germline, CDR1 is SGHTA and CDR2 is FQGNSA. This CDR3 is built from 15 residues. Trimming at V came to 5 bases and at J to 0 bases, leaving 6 bases not matched to a gene. The CDR3 region is CASSARQGDQETQYF. The DNA for the CDR3 is TGTGCCAGCAGCGCGCGACAGGGCGACCAAGAGACCCAGTACTTC. Filled out from reference TRBV7-2 and TRBJ2-5, the complete variable domain reads GAGVSQSPSNKVTEKGKDVELRCDPISGHTALYWYRQSLGQGLEFLIYFQGNSAPDKSGLPSDRFSAERTGGSVSTLTIQRTQQEDSAVYLCASSARQGDQETQYFGPGTRLLVL.

This clonotype came up many times. This sequence joins TRBV7-2 and TRBJ2-2, with TRBD2 matching 9 bases. CDR3 length: 16 amino acids. CDR1 SGHTA and CDR2 FQGNSA come from the germline V gene. The V gene end was trimmed by 6 bases and the J gene end by 2 bases; junction bases not matched to a gene: 7. The chain's CDR3 is CASSYGSGRNTGELFF. The CDR3 coding sequence is TGTGCCAGCAGTTATGGTAGCGGGAGAAACACCGGGGAGCTGTTTTTT. Full variable domain (missing parts from reference TRBV7-2 and TRBJ2-2): GAGVSQSPSNKVTEKGKDVELRCDPISGHTALYWYRQSLGQGLEFLIYFQGNSAPDKSGLPSDRFSAERTGGSVSTLTIQRTQQEDSAVYLCASSYGSGRNTGELFFGEGSRLTVL.

This sequence joins TRBV20-1 and TRBJ1-5; the D is unclear. The V and J ends lost 4 bases and 0 bases respectively, with 7 bases between them. This CDR3 contains 13 residues. Germline CDR1 reads DFQATT; CDR2 reads SNEGSKA (reference sequence). The CDR3 DNA follows: TGCAGTGCTATCCCCGATAGCAATCAGCCCCAGCATTTT. It is translated as CSAIPDSNQPQHF.

This clonotype was seen at least ten times. This rearrangement joins TRBV4-3 to TRBJ2-2, with D possibly TRBD1 on 5 matching bases. V was clipped by 3 bases and J by 9 bases, with 14 bases between them. The CDR3 sequence is 14 residues long. Germline V lookup: CDR1 LGHNA, CDR2 YSLEER. The CDR3 DNA sequence: TGCGCCAGCAGCCAGGAGACAGTCTCCTGGGAGCTGTTTTTT. Translated: CASSQETVSWELFF.

The chain uses TRBV28 and TRBJ1-1; D perhaps matches TRBD1 (5 bases). This CDR3 spans 16 amino acids. Trimming shortened V by 5 bases and J by 6 bases, and 22 bases separated the two germline ends. Germline V CDR1 and CDR2: MDHEN, SYDVKM. In DNA, the CDR3 is TGTGCCAGCAGTCTAGATTTCCAGGGTGGTTTTGCTGAAGCTTTCTTT. Its translation: CASSLDFQGGFAEAFF.

The V call is TRBV12-5, the J call TRBJ2-1, with TRBD2 matching 10 bases. There are 14 residues in the CDR3. With V trimmed by 5 bases and J by 2 bases, 0 bases remained unmatched. Germline V gene data show CDR1 as LGHNT and CDR2 as FRNRAP. The CDR3 here is CASGLAGAYNEQFF. In DNA form, the CDR3 reads TGTGCTAGTGGTCTAGCGGGGGCCTACAATGAGCAGTTCTTC.

V is TRBV9 and J is TRBJ2-7; TRBD1 aligns across 11 bases. Germline V gives CDR1 SGDLS, CDR2 YYNGEE. The CDR3 runs 16 residues. The V gene end was trimmed by 4 bases and the J gene end by 3 bases; junction bases not matched to a gene: 9. CDR3 in DNA: TGTGCCAGCAGCCCCCGCCCGGGACAGGGGGTCTACGAGCAGTACTTC. Translation: CASSPRPGQGVYEQYF.

This clonotype was seen repeatedly, ten times or more. This chain connects TRBV7-2 to TRBJ2-3; D remains unclear. The V end lost 4 bases, the J end lost 4 bases, and 9 bases lay between the germline ends. Germline CDR1 reads SGHTA; CDR2 reads FQGNSA. The CDR3 length is 13 residues. DNA of the CDR3: TGTGCCAGCAGCTCCCGACTCTCAGATACGCAGTATTTT. Its translation: CASSSRLSDTQYF.

This clonotype has a handful of counts. The chain links TRBV11-1 to TRBJ2-3, with 12 bases that match TRBD2. Trimming at V came to 5 bases and at J to 3 bases, leaving 6 bases not matched to a gene. The CDR3 runs 16 residues. The germline gives CDR1 SGHAT, CDR2 FQDESV (reference sequence). The CDR3 sequence: CASSLWTSGTTDTQYF. The CDR3, as DNA: TGTGCCAGCAGCCTATGGACTAGCGGGACGACAGATACGCAGTATTTT. Filled out from reference TRBV11-1 and TRBJ2-3, the complete variable domain reads EAEVAQSPRYKITEKSQAVAFWCDPISGHATLYWYRQILGQGPELLVQFQDESVVDDSQLPKDRFSAERLKGVDSTLKIQPAELGDSAMYLCASSLWTSGTTDTQYFGPGTRLTVL.

This clonotype was seen many times. V usage is TRBV19 and J usage is TRBJ1-2; D ambiguous. V gave up 9 bases and J gave up 8 bases, with 16 bases separating them. CDR1 LNHDA and CDR2 SQIVND come from the germline V gene (reference sequence). This CDR3 is built from 12 residues. The DNA of the CDR3 is TGTGCCAGCAGCGTTGACACCTACGGCTACACCTTC. Translation: CASSVDTYGYTF. The full variable domain, in which reference TRBV19 and TRBJ1-2 provide the parts outside the CDR3, is DGGITQSPKYLFRKEGQNVTLSCEQNLNHDAMYWYRQDPGQGLRLIYYSQIVNDFQKGDIAEGYSVSREKKESFPLTVTSAQKNPTAFYLCASSVDTYGYTFGSGTRLTVV.

In this sample, this clonotype turned up many times. The chain recombines TRBV6-5 with TRBJ1-1; D is perhaps TRBD1 (6 bases). The CDR3 totals 16 residues. Germline V gene sequence: CDR1 MNHEY, CDR2 SVGAGI. Trimming removed 4 bases from V and 4 bases from J, with 19 bases in between. As DNA, the CDR3 is TGTGCCAGCAGTTTTCTAAAATCAGGGGTCATCACTGAAGCTTTCTTT. This encodes CASSFLKSGVITEAFF.